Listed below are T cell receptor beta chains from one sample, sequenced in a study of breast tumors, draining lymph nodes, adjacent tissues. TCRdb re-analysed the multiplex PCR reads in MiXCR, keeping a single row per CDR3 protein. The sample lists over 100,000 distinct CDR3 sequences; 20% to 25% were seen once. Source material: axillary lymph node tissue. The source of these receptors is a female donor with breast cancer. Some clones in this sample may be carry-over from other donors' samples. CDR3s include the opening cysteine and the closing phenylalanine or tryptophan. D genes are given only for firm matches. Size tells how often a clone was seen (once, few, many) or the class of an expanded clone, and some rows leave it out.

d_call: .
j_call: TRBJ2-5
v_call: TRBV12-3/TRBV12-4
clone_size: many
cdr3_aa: CASSQLNQETQYF
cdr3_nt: TGTGCCAGCAGCCAACTGAACCAAGAGACCCAGTACTTC

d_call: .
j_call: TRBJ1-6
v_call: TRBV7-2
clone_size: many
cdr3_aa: CASSLGYSPLHF
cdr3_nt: TGTGCCAGCAGCTTAGGTTATTCACCCCTCCACTTT

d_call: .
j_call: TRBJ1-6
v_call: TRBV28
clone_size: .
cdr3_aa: CASSLDSSSYNSPLHF
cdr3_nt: TGTGCCAGCAGTTTAGATTCGAGCTCCTATAATTCACCCCTCCACTTT

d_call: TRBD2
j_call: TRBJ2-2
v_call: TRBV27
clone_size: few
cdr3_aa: CASSGGGRFGGELFF
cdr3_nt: TGTGCCAGCAGTGGCGGGGGGAGATTTGGCGGGGAGCTGTTTTTT

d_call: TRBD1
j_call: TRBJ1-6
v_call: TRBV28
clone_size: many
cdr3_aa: CASSFDRVGKPLHF
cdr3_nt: TGTGCCAGCAGTTTTGACAGGGTGGGCAAGCCCCTCCACTTT

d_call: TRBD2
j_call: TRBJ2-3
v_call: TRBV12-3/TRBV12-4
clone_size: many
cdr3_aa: CASSLTVGLAGGPNTQYF
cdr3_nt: TGTGCCAGCAGTCTAACCGTCGGACTAGCGGGAGGGCCTAATACGCAGTATTTT

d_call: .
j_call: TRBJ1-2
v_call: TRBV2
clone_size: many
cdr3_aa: CATNREVNYGYTF
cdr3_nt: TGTGCCACAAACAGGGAAGTTAACTATGGCTACACCTTC

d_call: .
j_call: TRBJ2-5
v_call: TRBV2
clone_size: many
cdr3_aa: CASSTLDGTQYF
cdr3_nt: TGTGCCAGCAGTACCCTAGACGGGACCCAGTACTTC

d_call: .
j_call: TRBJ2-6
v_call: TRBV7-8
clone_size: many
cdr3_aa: CASSQGKGANVLTF
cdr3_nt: TGTGCCAGCAGCCAGGGGAAAGGGGCCAACGTCCTGACTTTC

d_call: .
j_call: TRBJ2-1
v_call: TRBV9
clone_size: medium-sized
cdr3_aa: CASSVNNEQFF
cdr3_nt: TGTGCCAGCAGCGTAAACAATGAGCAGTTCTTC

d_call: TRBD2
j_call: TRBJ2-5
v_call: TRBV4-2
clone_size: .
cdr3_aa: CASSPAGTSGRKTQCF
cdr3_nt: TGTGCCAGCAGCCCAGCCGGGACTAGCGGGAGAAAGACCCAGTGCTTC

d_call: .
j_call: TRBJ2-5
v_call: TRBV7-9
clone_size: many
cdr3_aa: CASSPSTQGGQETQYF
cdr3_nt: TGTGCCAGCAGCCCCAGTACGCAGGGGGGACAAGAGACCCAGTACTTC

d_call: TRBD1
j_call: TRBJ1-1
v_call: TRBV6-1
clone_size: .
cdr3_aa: CASSAHPGQSNTEAFF
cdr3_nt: TGTGCCAGCAGTGCCCATCCGGGACAGTCGAACACTGAAGCTTTCTTT

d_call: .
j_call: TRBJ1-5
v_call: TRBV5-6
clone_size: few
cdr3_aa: CASSIWGQPQHF
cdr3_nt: TGTGCCAGCAGCATCTGGGGTCAGCCCCAGCATTTT

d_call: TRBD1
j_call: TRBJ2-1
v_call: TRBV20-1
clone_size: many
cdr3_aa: CSARDADRPYNEQFF
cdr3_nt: TGCAGTGCTAGAGATGCGGACAGGCCCTACAATGAGCAGTTCTTC

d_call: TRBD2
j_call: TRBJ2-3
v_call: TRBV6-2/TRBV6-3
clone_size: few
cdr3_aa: CASRRTSGRTDAQYF
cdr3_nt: TGTGCCAGCAGGCGGACTAGCGGGAGGACAGATGCGCAGTATTTT

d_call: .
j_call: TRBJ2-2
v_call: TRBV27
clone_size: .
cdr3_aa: CASSSSKGELFF
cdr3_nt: TGTGCCAGCAGTTCCTCTAAGGGCGAGCTGTTTTTT

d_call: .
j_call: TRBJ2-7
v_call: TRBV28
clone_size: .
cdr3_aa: CASSTRDGIYEQYF
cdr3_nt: TGTGCCAGCAGTACCCGGGACGGAATCTACGAGCAGTACTTC

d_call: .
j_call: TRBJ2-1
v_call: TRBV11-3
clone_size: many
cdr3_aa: CASSPTAINEQFF
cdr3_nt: TGTGCCAGCAGCCCGACTGCGATAAATGAGCAGTTCTTC

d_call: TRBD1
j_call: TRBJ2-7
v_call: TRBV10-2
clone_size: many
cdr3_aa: CASSDSRGTGSYEQYF
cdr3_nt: TGCGCCAGCAGTGATTCAAGAGGGACAGGGAGCTACGAGCAGTACTTC

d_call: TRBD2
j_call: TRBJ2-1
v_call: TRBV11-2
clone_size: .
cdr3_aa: CASSPPGLARGEQFF
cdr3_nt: TGTGCCAGCAGCCCACCGGGACTAGCGAGGGGTGAGCAGTTCTTC

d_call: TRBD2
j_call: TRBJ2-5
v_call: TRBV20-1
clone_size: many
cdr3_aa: CSARDWREGKETQYF
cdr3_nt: TGCAGTGCTAGAGATTGGCGGGAGGGAAAGGAGACCCAGTACTTC

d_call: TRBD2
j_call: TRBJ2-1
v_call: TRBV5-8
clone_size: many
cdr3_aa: CASSLEAGGPYNEQFF
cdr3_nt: TGTGCCAGCAGCTTGGAAGCGGGAGGGCCCTACAATGAGCAGTTCTTC

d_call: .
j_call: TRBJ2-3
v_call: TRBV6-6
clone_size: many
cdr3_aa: CASSYYGGTDTQYF
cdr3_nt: TGTGCCAGCAGTTATTACGGGGGCACAGATACGCAGTATTTT

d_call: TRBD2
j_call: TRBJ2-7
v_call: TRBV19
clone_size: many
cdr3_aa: CASSPRTSISYEQYF
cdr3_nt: TGTGCCAGTAGTCCTCGGACTAGCATCTCCTACGAGCAGTACTTC

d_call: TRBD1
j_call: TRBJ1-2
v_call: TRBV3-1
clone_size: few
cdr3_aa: CASSPGQLNYGYTF
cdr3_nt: TGTGCCAGCAGCCCGGGACAGCTTAACTATGGCTACACCTTC

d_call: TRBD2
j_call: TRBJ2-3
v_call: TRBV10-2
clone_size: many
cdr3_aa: CASSFYPLAGYTDTQYF
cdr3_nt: TGCGCCAGCAGTTTTTATCCCCTAGCGGGATACACAGATACGCAGTATTTT

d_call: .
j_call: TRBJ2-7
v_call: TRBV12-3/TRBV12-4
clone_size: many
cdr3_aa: CASSFSTSYEQYF
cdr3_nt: TGTGCCAGCAGTTTTTCCACCTCCTACGAGCAGTACTTC

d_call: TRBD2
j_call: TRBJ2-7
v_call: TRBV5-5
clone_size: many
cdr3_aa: CASSPGLATEQYF
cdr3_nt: TGTGCCAGCAGCCCGGGACTAGCGACCGAGCAGTACTTC

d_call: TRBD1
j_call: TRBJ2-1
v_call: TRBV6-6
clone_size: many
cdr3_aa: CASSYGGTGDNEQFF
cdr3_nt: TGTGCCAGCAGTTACGGGGGGACAGGGGACAATGAGCAGTTCTTC

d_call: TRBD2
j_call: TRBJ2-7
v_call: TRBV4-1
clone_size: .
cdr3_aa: CVSSQDWVSGGQAYEQYF
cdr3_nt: TGCGTCAGCAGCCAGGATTGGGTTAGCGGGGGGCAAGCCTACGAGCAGTACTTC

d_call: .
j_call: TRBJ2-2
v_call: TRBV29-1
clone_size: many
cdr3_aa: CSVDGTYPGELFF
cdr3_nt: TGCAGCGTTGATGGGACCTATCCCGGGGAGCTGTTTTTT

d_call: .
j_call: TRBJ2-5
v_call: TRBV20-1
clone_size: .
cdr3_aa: CSAPETQYF
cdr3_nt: TGCAGTGCCCCGGAGACCCAGTACTTC

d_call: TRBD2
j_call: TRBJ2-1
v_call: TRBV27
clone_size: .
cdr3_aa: CASSLAGRSYNEQFF
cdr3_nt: TGTGCCAGCAGTCTAGCGGGACGATCCTACAATGAGCAGTTCTTC

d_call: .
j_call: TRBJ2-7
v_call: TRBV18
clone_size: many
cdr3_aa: CASSTTAHYEQYF
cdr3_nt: TGTGCCAGCTCCACGACAGCCCACTACGAGCAGTACTTC

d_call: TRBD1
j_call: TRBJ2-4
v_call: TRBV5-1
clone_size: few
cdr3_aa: CAVPTTRGRAKNIQYF
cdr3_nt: TGCGCCGTACCCACAACCAGGGGGCGAGCCAAAAACATTCAGTACTTC